The 18 T cell receptor beta chains below come from one sample, sequenced in a study of T cell responses to AZD1222 COVID-19 vaccine. Produced via immunoSEQ multiplex PCR; TCRdb's table is partial and in-frame only. The sample carries about 100,000 clones, around nine tenths recorded once. The sample here was peripheral blood, taken on day 0 of AZD1222 vaccination. The origin of the receptors is an adult in good health.

CDR3 nucleotide sequence: TGTGCCAGCAGCTCAATGACAGGGGGAAACACTGAAGCTTTCTTT. Its translation is CASSSMTGGNTEAFF. This chain uses TRBV7-6 with TRBJ1-1; 9 nucleotides match TRBD1. The V and J ends lost 4 bases and 2 bases, in that order; junction bases with no gene match: 5. Germline CDR1 is SGHVS and CDR2 is FNYEAQ. The length of the CDR3 is 15 residues.

The chain combines TRBV11-2 with TRBJ1-2; D gene ambiguous. Germline V gives CDR1 SGHAT, CDR2 FQNNGV. This CDR3 contains 15 residues. V was cut by 3 bases and J by 8 bases, with 19 bases left in between. DNA of the CDR3: TGTGCCAGCAGCTTCCCACAAACCACATGGTCGGGCTACACCTTC. It specifies CASSFPQTTWSGYTF.

Turning to this clone: At one boundary the junction diverges from the germline segment, which might be a read error. The chain combines TRBV11-3 with TRBJ2-5; TRBD2 aligns across 12 bases. The germline gives CDR1 SGHNT, CDR2 YENEEA. The CDR3 extends over 15 amino acids. The CDR3 protein is CASSATSGGQGTQYF. The CDR3 DNA sequence: TGTGCCAGCAGCGCGACTAGCGGGGGACAAGGGACCCAGTACTTC.

This chain connects TRBV18 to TRBJ1-2; TRBD1 might be the D (5 bases). Germline V gives CDR1 KGHSH, CDR2 LQKENI. Trimming took off 3 bases at V and 4 bases at J, with 12 bases between the two ends. This CDR3 region has 14 residues. CDR3 sequence reads: CASSPGTDLYGYTF. The CDR3 nucleotides are TGTGCCAGCTCACCTGGGACGGATCTCTATGGCTACACCTTC.

This clone came up a few times. This chain uses TRBV6-5 with TRBJ1-6; 9 bases match TRBD1. This CDR3 spans 15 amino acids. Germline V gene lookup returns CDR1 MNHEY and CDR2 SVGAGI. The J segment lost 3 bases and the V segment lost 6 bases, leaving 3 bases of the junction unmatched. The CDR3 loop is CASRQDRGYNSPLHF. CDR3 DNA sequence: TGTGCCAGCAGGCAGGACAGGGGCTATAATTCACCCCTCCACTTT.

This CDR3 reads CASSYRVSQRSPGELFF. CDR3 sequence (DNA): TGTGCCAGCAGTTACAGGGTTAGTCAGAGAAGCCCCGGGGAGCTGTTTTTT. This sequence joins TRBV6-2 or TRBV6-3 and TRBJ2-2; D remains unclear. The V gene lost 2 bases and the J gene lost 6 bases, with 19 bases spanning the gap. The germline CDR1 and CDR2 sequences are MNHEY and SVGEGT. This CDR3 contains 17 residues.

The chain joins TRBV28 to TRBJ2-7; perhaps D is TRBD1 or TRBD2 (6 bases each). CDR1 is MDHEN, CDR2 SYDVKM, per germline. Trimming shortened V by 6 bases and J by 5 bases, and 17 bases separated the two germline ends. The CDR3 loop spans 14 amino acids. CDR3 DNA: TGTGCCAGCAGCTCCGGAGGGGGGAGGCACGAGCAGTACTTC. Translating gives CASSSGGGRHEQYF. Complete variable domain (other parts from reference TRBV28 and TRBJ2-7): DVKVTQSSRYLVKRTGEKVFLECVQDMDHENMFWYRQDPGLGLRLIYFSYDVKMKEKGDIPEGYSVSREKKERFSLILESASTNQTSMYLCASSSGGGRHEQYFGPGTRLTVT.

The V and J genes are TRBV7-2 and TRBJ2-5, with TRBD2 matching 13 bases. Trimming took 10 bases from V and 2 from J; bases not matched to a gene: 7. Germline CDR1 SGHTA, CDR2 FQGNSA. The CDR3 loop spans 15 amino acids. CDR3 amino acids: CAIRTSGGLQETQYF. The DNA for the CDR3 is TGTGCCATCCGGACTAGCGGGGGCTTACAAGAGACCCAGTACTTC.

This rearrangement joins TRBV2 to TRBJ1-2; 9 positions match TRBD1. The V and J ends lost 6 bases and 0 bases, in that order; junction bases with no gene match: 5. Germline CDR1 is SNHLY and CDR2 is FYNNEI. The CDR3 consists of 15 residues. The CDR3 coding sequence is TGTGCCAGCAGCGGCCGGGACAGGGCTAACTATGGCTACACCTTC. This encodes CASSGRDRANYGYTF.

The chain is built from TRBV7-2 and TRBJ1-6; D is ambiguous. The CDR3 sequence is 13 residues long. V dropped 11 bases and J dropped 6 bases, with 14 bases sitting between them. In germline, CDR1 is SGHTA, CDR2 FQGNSA. The CDR3 nucleotides read TGTGCCTCAGGTGGGCGGCCTAATTCACCCCTCCACTTT. Translated, it gives CASGGRPNSPLHF.

J is TRBJ2-5 and V is TRBV11-2, with TRBD2 matching 7 bases. The CDR3 has 16 residues. J was trimmed by 3 bases and V by 5 bases; bases with no gene match: 12. CDR1 and CDR2 (germline): SGHAT, FQNNGV. In DNA, the CDR3 is TGTGCCAGCAGCCGGGGCGACGGGGGGACGAAAGAGACCCAGTACTTC. Encoded protein: CASSRGDGGTKETQYF.

The gene calls are TRBV4-3 and TRBJ1-6; D may be TRBD1 (6 bases). V lost 0 bases and J lost 10, with 13 bases in between. Germline V gene lookup returns CDR1 LGHNA and CDR2 YSLEER. The CDR3 is 15 amino acids. CDR3 nucleotide sequence: TGCGCCAGCAGCCAAGATCAATTTCAGGGGTCACCCCTCCACTTT. Translated: CASSQDQFQGSPLHF.

This clone occurred once. The chain carries TRBV5-8 and TRBJ1-1; 8 positions agree with TRBD1. V shed 0 bases, J shed 0 bases, and the junction held 4 bases outside the gene matches. Germline V gene data show CDR1 as SGHTS and CDR2 as YDEGEE. CDR3 length: 16 amino acids. The CDR3 loop is CASSLEGTGVNTEAFF. CDR3 sequence (DNA): TGTGCCAGCAGCTTGGAGGGGACAGGAGTGAACACTGAAGCTTTCTTT.

The chain carries TRBV10-3 and TRBJ1-1, with TRBD1 matching 7 bases. Germline V gene lookup returns CDR1 ENHRY and CDR2 SYGVKD. CDR3 length: 11 amino acids. V lost 10 bases and J lost 11; bases outside the gene matches: 10. The CDR3 protein is CASGSGQVAFF. CDR3 DNA sequence: TGTGCCAGCGGGAGTGGACAGGTTGCTTTCTTT.

V usage is TRBV18 and J usage is TRBJ2-1, with D perhaps TRBD2 (6 bases). The CDR3 consists of 15 residues. Germline V gene data show CDR1 as KGHSH and CDR2 as LQKENI. V was shortened by 1 base and J by 7 bases, with 14 bases between the two germline ends. DNA of the CDR3: TGTGCCAGCTCACCACGGTCGCCTAGCGTTAATGAGCAGTTCTTC. It is translated as CASSPRSPSVNEQFF.

The genes are TRBV18 and TRBJ1-3; TRBD1 might be the D (5 bases). The V and J ends lost 2 bases and 0 bases respectively, with 11 bases between them. Per the germline V gene, CDR1 is KGHSH and CDR2 is LQKENI. The CDR3 is 16 residues long. In nucleotides, the CDR3 is TGTGCCAGCTCACCAGGGGCCGGGCCCTCTGGAAACACCATATATTTT. Amino acids: CASSPGAGPSGNTIYF.

This clone was picked up one time. The J gene is TRBJ1-3, the V gene TRBV3-1 (or the pseudogene TRBV3-2); the D is unclear. Germline CDR1 LGHDT, CDR2 YNNKEL (reference sequence). Deletions cut 0 bases from V and 0 bases from J, with 6 bases between. CDR3 size: 15 residues. CDR3 coding DNA: TGTGCCAGCAGCCAAGATGCCGGCTCTGGAAACACCATATATTTT. Its translation is CASSQDAGSGNTIYF.

This chain links TRBV5-1 with TRBJ1-5; 8 bases align to TRBD1. The V gene end was trimmed by 0 bases and the J gene end by 5 bases; junction bases not matched to a gene: 4. Germline assignment: CDR1 SGHRS and CDR2 YFSETQ. CDR3 length: 15 amino acids. The CDR3 reads CASSLVAGGDQPQHF. The CDR3 coding sequence is TGCGCCAGCAGCTTGGTGGCAGGGGGCGATCAGCCCCAGCATTTT.